This T cell receptor beta chain was profiled in a study of T-cell reconstitution after alpha-beta-depleted transplantation in children. This clonotype came up many times. This sample's TCRbeta library carried unique molecular identifier barcodes. TCRdb reanalysed the PCR reads using MiXCR and keeps one entry per CDR3 protein. The profile covers hundreds of thousands of distinct CDR3 sequences, with approximately 16% appearing a single time and 1.1% taken by the ten largest. The TCR originated in a human donor who donated a stem cell graft to a child with acute myeloid leukemia. Sequencing was performed on PBMCs from the stem cell graft donor, taken from the stem cell graft.

CDR3 protein: CASSLDRGLYNEQFF. Here the CDR3 DNA reads TGTGCCAGCAGCTTGGACAGGGGGCTATACAATGAGCAGTTCTTC. The chain uses TRBV7-2 and TRBJ2-1; 11 positions agree with TRBD1. This CDR3 has 15 residues. Per germline, CDR1 SGHTA and CDR2 FQGNSA. J was trimmed by 4 bases and V by 3 bases; bases with no gene match: 2.